This T cell receptor beta chain was recovered during a study of T cell responses to AZD1222 COVID-19 vaccine. Overall study context: Timing groups of about 4 and about 12 weeks for second doses were pooled. The study's findings and limits: As reported, nearly half of all spike-specific TCRs target variant regions that are unmutated. CD4 TCRs covered the whole spike, strongest at regions 160-218 and 743-854. Females made up more of the donors, who were largely white British, and clonal diversity may have come out too low.

Generated by immunoSEQ multiplex PCR, the TCRdb table keeps only in-frame clones and is missing some. The table shows 150,000 to 200,000 clones, with approximately 93% occurring only once. As to this clone: Its antigen is unidentified.

J was trimmed by 3 bases and V by 5 bases; bases with no gene match: 4. The CDR3 is made up of 13 amino acids. Germline V gene sequence: CDR1 SGHTA, CDR2 FQGTGA. Sequenced here: peripheral blood, sampled on day 0 of AZD1222 vaccination. This chain joins TRBV7-3 and TRBJ2-7, with 7 bases identical to TRBD1. The clonotype comes from an adult in good health. The CDR3 DNA is TGTGCCAGCAGCCTGGGACAGTTCTACGAGCAGTACTTC. Translation gives CASSLGQFYEQYF.